Presented here are 27 T cell receptor beta chains from one specimen sequenced in a study of blood T cell repertoires in COVID-19. Only in-frame clones appear in the TCRdb table, and some are missing; sequencing was by immunoSEQ multiplex PCR. This table has more than 75,000 clones, around 88% appearing once. Sequenced material: peripheral blood. These receptors were taken from a woman older than 75 with acute or convalescent COVID-19.

The rearrangement joins TRBV7-6 to TRBJ2-6; weak D call: TRBD1 (6 bases). From germline, CDR1 is SGHVS and CDR2 FNYEAQ. With 5 bases removed from V and 0 bases from J, the gap between germline ends came to 11 bases. The CDR3 has 16 amino acids. CDR3 sequence: CASSPFRGSGANVLTF. In DNA form, the CDR3 reads TGTGCCAGCAGCCCGTTCAGGGGCTCTGGGGCCAACGTCCTGACTTTC.

The rearrangement uses TRBV6-2 or TRBV6-3 and TRBJ2-3; TRBD2 matches 15 bases. J lost 0 bases, V lost 3 bases, and 7 bases had no gene match. Germline V gene sequence: CDR1 MNHEY, CDR2 SVGEGT. The CDR3 is 19 amino acids. The CDR3 DNA follows: TGTGCCAGCAGTTATCCCGGGACTAGCGGGGGGCGGAGCACAGATACGCAGTATTTT. Translating it yields CASSYPGTSGGRSTDTQYF.

The chain couples TRBV9 to TRBJ2-7; D possibly corresponds to TRBD1 (6 bases). Germline lookup yields CDR1 SGDLS and CDR2 YYNGEE. This CDR3 is built from 13 residues. Trimming took off 9 bases at V and 0 bases at J, with 13 bases between the two ends. In DNA form, the CDR3 reads TGTGCCATCCTCGACAGGCCCTCCTACGAGCAGTACTTC. Translating it yields CAILDRPSYEQYF.

This chain links TRBV19 with TRBJ1-5, with 8 bases matching TRBD1. Losses at the gene ends were 7 bases for V and 4 bases for J; bases not matched to a gene: 6. From germline, CDR1 is LNHDA and CDR2 SQIVND (reference sequence). This CDR3 spans 14 amino acids. Here the CDR3 reads CASNPQGANQPQHF. The CDR3 region has the DNA TGTGCCAGTAACCCTCAGGGGGCTAATCAGCCCCAGCATTTT.

The rearrangement joins TRBV18 to TRBJ1-5, with 8 bases lining up with TRBD1. The ends lost 5 bases at V and 5 bases at J; junction bases unmatched: 5. The CDR3 covers 14 residues. Germline V gives CDR1 KGHSH, CDR2 LQKENI. The CDR3 region has the DNA TGTGCCAGCTCAGCCGGACAGGGAGATCAGCCCCAGCATTTT. It specifies CASSAGQGDQPQHF.

This chain joins TRBV19 and TRBJ2-1; the D gene is possibly TRBD2 (6 bases). CDR1 and CDR2 (germline): LNHDA, SQIVND (reference sequence). The ends were cut back, 1 base at V and 4 bases at J, with 11 bases in the middle. This CDR3 has 15 amino acids. In nucleotides, the CDR3 is TGTGCCAGTAGTATAGGGGCGGGACGATACAATGAGCAGTTCTTC. Residues: CASSIGAGRYNEQFF.

The chain joins TRBV24-1 to TRBJ2-1, with 8 bases matching TRBD1. Trimming took 4 bases from V and 8 from J; bases not matched to a gene: 3. The CDR3 spans 13 residues. The germline V gene has CDR1 KGHDR and CDR2 SFDVKD. The CDR3 DNA is TGTGCCACCAGTGAGGCGGACAGGGATGAGCAGTTCTTC. This encodes CATSEADRDEQFF.

The CDR3 bases are TGTGCCTGGAGTGTATACGGGCTAGCGGGTCCCCGGGGTGAGCAGTTCTTC. This sequence encodes CAWSVYGLAGPRGEQFF. The rearrangement uses TRBV30 and TRBJ2-1; 8 bases are a match to TRBD2. The CDR3 has 17 amino acids. V gave up 0 bases and J gave up 9 bases; unmatched junction bases: 16. Germline V gene sequence: CDR1 GTSNPN, CDR2 SVGIG (reference sequence).

The V and J genes are TRBV4-2 and TRBJ1-2; D is possibly TRBD1 (5 bases). This CDR3 has 15 amino acids. Germline V lookup: CDR1 LGHNA, CDR2 YNFKEQ. Trimming stripped 1 base from V and 1 base from J, with 10 bases between. The CDR3 DNA sequence: TGTGCCAGCAGCCAAGGGTCAGGGATTAACTATGGCTACACCTTC. It specifies CASSQGSGINYGYTF.

The chain links TRBV10-3 to TRBJ1-1, with D perhaps TRBD1 (6 bases). CDR1 is ENHRY, CDR2 SYGVKD, per germline. Trimming removed 3 bases from V and 10 bases from J, with 27 bases in between. This CDR3 has 17 amino acids. The CDR3 protein is CAISEPTTGTRPNLAFF. For the CDR3, the DNA is TGTGCCATCAGTGAACCAACCACCGGGACAAGGCCCAATCTAGCTTTCTTT.

The chain couples TRBV9 to TRBJ2-2, with D possibly matching TRBD2 (5 bases). CDR3 size: 13 residues. CDR1 and CDR2 from the germline V gene are SGDLS and YYNGEE. V lost 4 bases and J lost 5, with 9 bases in between. CDR3 coding DNA: TGTGCCAGCAGCCTTAGCGATACCGGGGAGCTGTTTTTT. The encoded protein is CASSLSDTGELFF.

The rearrangement uses TRBV6-5 and TRBJ1-6; 8 nucleotides match TRBD1. After removal of 6 bases from V and 9 bases from J, the junction contained 10 bases not matched to a gene. The CDR3 is 15 amino acids. Per germline, CDR1 MNHEY and CDR2 SVGAGI. CDR3 nucleotides: TGTGCCAGCAGCCAAGGCGCCGACAGGGGTTCACCCCTCCACTTT. This translates into CASSQGADRGSPLHF.

V gene TRBV7-2 combines with J gene TRBJ1-4, with D possibly being TRBD1 (6 bases). Per germline, CDR1 SGHTA and CDR2 FQGNSA. This CDR3 has 16 amino acids. V was cut by 6 bases and J by 7 bases, with 21 bases left in between. The CDR3 nucleotides are TGTGCCAGCAGTCCTTGGGGGGGGGCGCTTGGTGAAAAACTGTTTTTT. Encoded protein: CASSPWGGALGEKLFF.

This clone was found once. The chain is built from TRBV11-2 and TRBJ2-1; 13 bases fit TRBD2. The V gene's germline CDR1 is SGHAT and CDR2 FQNNGV. V trimming: 5 bases; J trimming: 4 bases; junction bases outside the gene matches: 5. This CDR3 is 16 amino acids long. The CDR3 loop reads CASSRTSGGQYNEQFF. CDR3 DNA: TGTGCCAGCAGCCGGACTAGCGGGGGCCAATACAATGAGCAGTTCTTC.

This sequence joins TRBV18 and TRBJ2-7; maybe TRBD1 (6 bases). The V end was cut by 3 bases, the J end by 6 bases, with 18 bases between. The CDR3 totals 15 residues. Germline V CDR1 and CDR2: KGHSH, LQKENI. CDR3 sequence: CASSPTRTVPGEQYF. CDR3 sequence (DNA): TGTGCCAGCTCACCGACGAGGACAGTACCAGGCGAGCAGTACTTC.

The chain couples TRBV15 to TRBJ2-4; TRBD2 matches at 12 bases. CDR3 length: 18 residues. Germline CDR1 reads LNHNV; CDR2 reads YYDKDF (reference sequence). The V segment lost 1 base and the J segment 1 base; nucleotides outside the gene matches: 5. In nucleotides, the CDR3 is TGTGCCACCAGCAGAGTAGGGACTAGCGGGTCGGCCAAAAACATTCAGTACTTC. Protein product: CATSRVGTSGSAKNIQYF.

The gene calls are TRBV6-6 and TRBJ2-1; 8 bases agree with TRBD1. This CDR3 spans 13 amino acids. The trim removed 6 bases at V and 6 bases at J, leaving 4 bases unmatched. Germline values: CDR1 MNHNY, CDR2 SVGAGI (reference sequence). CDR3 sequence: CASSRQGSNEQFF. The DNA for the CDR3 is TGTGCCAGCAGCAGACAGGGGAGCAATGAGCAGTTCTTC.

The J gene is TRBJ1-1, the V gene TRBV7-2, with D uncertain. CDR3 size: 13 residues. V shed 5 bases and J shed 0 bases, with 7 bases lying between them. CDR1 and CDR2 (germline): SGHTA, FQGNSA. CDR3 coding DNA: TGTGCCAGCAGCACAGAGATGAACACTGAAGCTTTCTTT. Translated: CASSTEMNTEAFF. The variable domain in full, completed from reference TRBV7-2 and TRBJ1-1, reads GAGVSQSPSNKVTEKGKDVELRCDPISGHTALYWYRQSLGQGLEFLIYFQGNSAPDKSGLPSDRFSAERTGGSVSTLTIQRTQQEDSAVYLCASSTEMNTEAFFGQGTRLTVV.

The chain joins TRBV7-9 to TRBJ2-2; 8 nucleotides align to TRBD1. With 1 base clipped from V and 6 bases from J, the junction kept 4 bases outside the gene matches. Germline V gives CDR1 SEHNR, CDR2 FQNEAQ (reference sequence). The CDR3 length is 15 residues. The CDR3 DNA reads as TGTGCCAGCAGCTTAGTGGTGGGACAGGCCGGGGAGCTGTTTTTT. Protein: CASSLVVGQAGELFF.

V usage is TRBV9 and J usage is TRBJ2-6, with D unresolved. V gave up 4 bases and J gave up 0 bases, with 14 bases separating them. CDR1 and CDR2 from the germline V gene are SGDLS and YYNGEE. The CDR3 has 17 amino acids. CDR3: CASSTLSVISGANVLTF. CDR3 sequence (DNA): TGTGCCAGCAGCACCTTATCGGTAATCTCTGGGGCCAACGTCCTGACTTTC.

The V and J genes are TRBV19 and TRBJ1-6; unclear D gene. The length of the CDR3 is 15 residues. From germline, CDR1 is LNHDA and CDR2 SQIVND (reference sequence). V lost 6 bases and J 7 bases, leaving 16 bases between the germline ends. The CDR3 here is CASSGLTGKNSPLHF. The CDR3 region has the DNA TGTGCCAGTAGCGGACTGACTGGTAAGAATTCACCCCTCCACTTT. Full variable domain (missing parts from reference TRBV19 and TRBJ1-6): DGGITQSPKYLFRKEGQNVTLSCEQNLNHDAMYWYRQDPGQGLRLIYYSQIVNDFQKGDIAEGYSVSREKKESFPLTVTSAQKNPTAFYLCASSGLTGKNSPLHFGNGTRLTVT.

The chain recombines TRBV19 with TRBJ2-1; 13 bases fit TRBD2. Germline-derived CDR1 and CDR2 are LNHDA and SQIVND (reference sequence). The CDR3 runs to 15 residues. V lost 4 bases, J lost 4 bases, and 1 base stayed unmatched. This chain's CDR3 is CASSTTSGGYNEQFF. CDR3 nucleotides: TGTGCCAGTAGTACGACTAGCGGGGGGTACAATGAGCAGTTCTTC.

This sequence joins TRBV18 and TRBJ1-3, with 10 bases lining up with TRBD1. The V segment lost 6 bases and the J segment 4 bases; nucleotides outside the gene matches: 6. The CDR3 is made up of 15 amino acids. The germline V gene encodes CDR1 KGHSH and CDR2 LQKENI. CDR3 nucleotides: TGTGCCAGCTCCCCAGACAGGGGGCAAGGAAACACCATATATTTT. Translation: CASSPDRGQGNTIYF.

The chain recombines TRBV19 with TRBJ2-3, with 10 bases identical to TRBD2. This CDR3 has 14 residues. With V trimmed by 8 bases and J by 2 bases, 4 bases remained unmatched. CDR1 LNHDA and CDR2 SQIVND come from the germline V gene (reference sequence). The CDR3 nucleotides read TGTGCCAGTGCTAGCGGGGGCCACACAGATACGCAGTATTTT. It yields the protein CASASGGHTDTQYF.

J is TRBJ2-6 and V is TRBV3-1 (or the pseudogene TRBV3-2), with TRBD2 as a possible D gene (6 bases). Germline V gene lookup returns CDR1 LGHDT and CDR2 YNNKEL (reference sequence). V lost 7 bases and J 4 bases, leaving 11 bases between the germline ends. The CDR3 is 14 residues long. The CDR3 loop reads CASTRGSGANVLTF. The CDR3 coding sequence is TGTGCCAGCACCCGGGGGTCGGGGGCCAACGTCCTGACTTTC.

V gene TRBV6-4 combines with J gene TRBJ2-2, with D uncertain. Trimming shortened V by 2 bases and J by 2 bases, and 9 bases separated the two germline ends. The CDR3 extends over 15 amino acids. Germline CDR1 is MRHNA and CDR2 is SNTAGT. The CDR3 spells CASSDGPGNTGELFF. In nucleotides, the CDR3 is TGTGCCAGCAGTGACGGCCCGGGTAACACCGGGGAGCTGTTTTTT.

V and J are TRBV11-3 and TRBJ2-1, with 12 bases matching TRBD2. The germline V gene has CDR1 SGHNT and CDR2 YENEEA. The V gene end was trimmed by 8 bases and the J gene end by 10 bases; junction bases not matched to a gene: 3. This CDR3 comprises 12 residues. CDR3 in amino acids: CASGTSGREQFF. DNA for the CDR3: TGTGCCAGCGGAACTAGCGGGAGGGAGCAGTTCTTC.